The next 15 T cell receptor beta chains were all read from a single sample in a study of CD8 T cells in Susac syndrome. Random hexamers were used to reverse transcribe the RNA input (about 0.5 to 1 ug). TCRdb reanalysed the immunoSEQ multiplex PCR reads using MiXCR and keeps one entry per CDR3 protein. This sample yields under 200,000 distinct CDR3 sequences, of which 94% are seen a single time; over 0.095% belongs to the top ten. What was sequenced was CD4+ T cells from PBMCs. The receptors shown here come from a human donor with Susac syndrome.

The V and J genes are TRBV5-1 and TRBJ2-5; maybe TRBD1 (5 bases). V lost 3 bases to trimming and J lost 1 base, with 10 bases between them. Germline V gene lookup returns CDR1 SGHRS and CDR2 YFSETQ. There are 14 residues in the CDR3. The CDR3 is CASSSGSAQETQYF. In DNA form, the CDR3 reads TGCGCCAGCAGCTCAGGGTCCGCCCAAGAGACCCAGTACTTC.

This chain joins TRBV20-1 and TRBJ2-1, with D maybe TRBD2 (6 bases). The CDR3 totals 13 residues. Germline V lookup: CDR1 DFQATT, CDR2 SNEGSKA (reference sequence). The CDR3 spells CSKIPAGYNEQFF. The CDR3 DNA is TGCAGCAAGATCCCAGCGGGCTACAATGAGCAGTTCTTC.

V usage is TRBV20-1 and J usage is TRBJ2-3; 8 bases agree with TRBD2. Trimming cost V 6 bases and J 3 bases; bases outside gene matches: 8. Per germline, CDR1 DFQATT and CDR2 SNEGSKA (reference sequence). This CDR3 contains 14 residues. CDR3 bases: TGCAGTGCATGCGGGGGGCTGGGAACAGATACGCAGTATTTT. This codes for CSACGGLGTDTQYF.

The chain couples TRBV7-2 to TRBJ2-7; TRBD2 is a possible D gene (7 bases). Germline V gives CDR1 SGHTA, CDR2 FQGNSA. V was pared by 0 bases and J by 4 bases, with 10 bases between. The CDR3 covers 14 residues. The CDR3, as DNA: TGTGCCAGCAGCTTAGCGGGGGGGCAGTACGAGCAGTACTTC. Encoded protein: CASSLAGGQYEQYF.

The chain links TRBV30 to TRBJ1-3; D gene ambiguous. The germline V gene has CDR1 GTSNPN and CDR2 SVGIG (reference sequence). V was cut by 0 bases and J by 0 bases, with 12 bases left in between. CDR3 length: 16 amino acids. This CDR3 is CAWSVAGGFSGNTIYF. CDR3 DNA sequence: TGTGCCTGGAGTGTGGCAGGAGGATTCTCTGGAAACACCATATATTTT.

This clonotype came up once. This sequence joins TRBV30 and TRBJ2-1; D unclear. The CDR3 has 14 residues. Trimming cost V 5 bases and J 0 bases, with 11 bases left between them. CDR1 GTSNPN and CDR2 SVGIG come from the germline V gene (reference sequence). CDR3 region: CAWQTGSSYNEQFF. The CDR3 coding sequence is TGTGCCTGGCAGACTGGAAGCTCCTACAATGAGCAGTTCTTC.

This clonotype was found once. The chain employs TRBV2 and TRBJ2-2, with a weak D call TRBD2 (6 bases). Germline-derived CDR1 and CDR2 are SNHLY and FYNNEI. The CDR3 has 16 amino acids. Trimming stripped 4 bases from V and 2 bases from J, with 14 bases between. The CDR3: CASSGFGGANTGELFF. CDR3 sequence (DNA): TGTGCCAGCAGTGGTTTCGGGGGTGCTAACACCGGGGAGCTGTTTTTT.

The chain employs TRBV20-1 and TRBJ1-5; D is perhaps TRBD1 (5 bases). The CDR3 contains 12 residues. Trimming removed 6 bases at V and 4 bases at J, with 10 bases between. CDR1 DFQATT and CDR2 SNEGSKA come from the germline V gene (reference sequence). CDR3 bases: TGCAGTGCCCTTGAGGGGAATCAGCCCCAGCATTTT. Residues: CSALEGNQPQHF.

The V call is TRBV3-1, the J call TRBJ2-5, with TRBD2 identical over 7 bases. Germline lookup yields CDR1 LGHDT and CDR2 YNNKEL (reference sequence). This CDR3 spans 13 amino acids. The V and J ends lost 6 bases and 5 bases, in that order; junction bases with no gene match: 6. The CDR3 sequence: CASRQLALETQYF. The CDR3 region has the DNA TGTGCCAGCAGACAACTAGCGTTGGAGACCCAGTACTTC.

The chain employs TRBV6-6 and TRBJ2-1; D is uncertain. The CDR3 contains 14 residues. Trimming took 0 bases from V and 3 from J, leaving 6 bases between them. Germline loops: CDR1 MNHNY, CDR2 SVGAGI (reference sequence). The CDR3 protein is CASSYSAVYNEQFF. Here the CDR3 DNA reads TGTGCCAGCAGTTACTCGGCGGTCTACAATGAGCAGTTCTTC.

V and J are TRBV6-5 and TRBJ2-5; a possible D gene is TRBD2 (5 bases). This CDR3 has 16 amino acids. V was shortened by 0 bases and J by 4 bases, with 15 bases between the two germline ends. In germline, CDR1 is MNHEY, CDR2 SVGAGI. The DNA for the CDR3 is TGTGCCAGCAGTTACTCGACAATCAGGAGGCGAGAGACCCAGTACTTC. Translation gives CASSYSTIRRRETQYF.

This sequence joins TRBV7-2 and TRBJ2-1; 11 bases agree with TRBD2. The CDR3 is 13 amino acids. V was clipped by 5 bases and J by 12 bases; unmatched bases: 6. Germline values: CDR1 SGHTA, CDR2 FQGNSA. The CDR3 is CASSRLAGKWQFF. The DNA for the CDR3 is TGTGCCAGCAGCCGACTAGCGGGGAAGTGGCAGTTCTTC.

This clonotype was recorded once. The junction does not match germline at one end; this may be a read error. The chain uses TRBV3-1 and TRBJ1-3; perhaps TRBD1 as D (5 bases). Per germline, CDR1 LGHDT and CDR2 YNNKEL (reference sequence). The CDR3 runs 14 residues. The CDR3 protein is CASSQAGFGNTIYF. The CDR3 nucleotides read TGTGCCAGCAGTCAAGCAGGGTTTGGAAACACCATATATTTT.

The rearrangement uses TRBV6-5 and TRBJ2-3; D may be TRBD2 (5 bases). The CDR3 is 14 amino acids. V lost 4 bases and J 2 bases, leaving 10 bases between the germline ends. From germline, CDR1 is MNHEY and CDR2 SVGAGI. CDR3 protein: CASSFYGDTDTQYF. CDR3 coding DNA: TGTGCCAGCAGTTTCTACGGGGACACAGATACGCAGTATTTT.

The CDR3 reads CASRNLGGSAYEQYF. Written as DNA, the CDR3 is TGTGCCAGCAGGAACCTTGGGGGGTCGGCCTACGAGCAGTACTTC. The chain carries TRBV6-5 and TRBJ2-7; tentative D call: TRBD2 (6 bases). Germline V lookup: CDR1 MNHEY, CDR2 SVGAGI. V was pared by 6 bases and J by 2 bases, with 17 bases between. The CDR3 is 15 amino acids.